Reported below is one T cell receptor (beta chain). Its target is unknown. Sequenced by immunoSEQ multiplex PCR; TCRdb stores in-frame clones only, minus some. The profile shows under 85,000 clones, around nine tenths of them singletons. These data originate in a study of OX40 agonist ivuxolimab in advanced cancers. About the study: Patients took ivuxolimab, an agonistic anti-OX40 (CD134) antibody. Patients with prior anti-PD-1, anti-PD-L1 or anti-CTLA-4 therapy were eligible; 40% to 45% had some. Study-level results: Normalized expansion of T-cell clones was also low for some nonresponders.

The V gene's germline CDR1 is SGHAT and CDR2 FQDESV (reference sequence). Trimming at V came to 5 bases and at J to 1 base, leaving 6 bases not matched to a gene. The CDR3 totals 16 residues. The sequence derives from an adult with an advanced solid tumor such as melanoma, head and neck, liver or kidney cancer. The chain recombines TRBV11-1 with TRBJ2-2, with 8 bases identical to TRBD1. The sample in question was CD4+ or CD8+ T cells sorted from blood, obtained in a trial of the OX40 agonist ivuxolimab. CDR3 sequence reads: CASSPQGAGNTGELFF. DNA for the CDR3: TGTGCCAGCAGCCCCCAGGGGGCTGGGAACACCGGGGAGCTGTTTTTT.